Presented here are 13 T cell receptor beta chains from one specimen sequenced in a study of cytomegalovirus exposure and HLA in healthy donors. Use of 60 Vbeta and 13 Jbeta primers characterized the PCR. Only in-frame clones appear in the TCRdb table, and some are missing; sequencing was by immunoSEQ multiplex PCR. This sample has 160,000 or so clones, with about 80% found just once. The sample comprised PBMCs. These receptors came from a woman aged 50 to 65 in good health and CMV-seronegative.

The V and J genes are TRBV19 and TRBJ2-1, with D tentatively TRBD1 (5 bases). The V end was cut by 7 bases, the J end by 2 bases, with 15 bases between. Germline CDR1 is LNHDA and CDR2 is SQIVND (reference sequence). The CDR3 is 15 residues long. The CDR3: CASTQGPGPYNEQFF. In DNA form, the CDR3 reads TGTGCCAGTACTCAAGGGCCAGGGCCCTACAATGAGCAGTTCTTC.

V usage is TRBV4-1 and J usage is TRBJ2-6, with D possibly TRBD2 on 5 matching bases. The V end was cut by 4 bases, the J end by 0 bases, with 13 bases between. Germline CDR1 is MGHRA and CDR2 is YSYEKL. The CDR3 is 17 residues long. CDR3 in DNA: TGCGCCAGCAGCCGAACGCGGGTCGACTCTGGGGCCAACGTCCTGACTTTC. It specifies CASSRTRVDSGANVLTF.

This chain joins TRBV15 and TRBJ2-1, with D hard to call. V dropped 1 base and J dropped 0 bases, with 7 bases sitting between them. There are 15 residues in the CDR3. Per the germline V gene, CDR1 is LNHNV and CDR2 is YYDKDF (reference sequence). CDR3 nucleotide sequence: TGTGCCACCAGCAGAGGCGAGAGCTCCTACAATGAGCAGTTCTTC. Translating it yields CATSRGESSYNEQFF.

V gene TRBV7-6 combines with J gene TRBJ2-7; 9 bases match TRBD1. The CDR3 runs to 15 residues. Germline lookup yields CDR1 SGHVS and CDR2 FNYEAQ. The V segment lost 4 bases and the J segment 7 bases; nucleotides outside the gene matches: 11. The CDR3 nucleotides are TGTGCCAGCAGCTCAGGGGGACAGGGTTTTGGGGAGCAGTACTTC. Translating it yields CASSSGGQGFGEQYF.

The chain recombines TRBV9 with TRBJ2-1; 7 bases map to TRBD2. Germline lookup yields CDR1 SGDLS and CDR2 YYNGEE. V dropped 3 bases and J dropped 0; count of bases not matched to a gene: 3. The CDR3 spans 15 residues. Here the CDR3 reads CASSETSNSYNEQFF. The CDR3 DNA reads as TGTGCCAGCAGCGAGACTAGCAACTCCTACAATGAGCAGTTCTTC.

V gene TRBV5-4 combines with J gene TRBJ2-4; 8 bases are shared with TRBD2. With V trimmed by 5 bases and J by 6 bases, 7 bases remained unmatched. In germline, CDR1 is SGHNT, CDR2 YYREEE (reference sequence). The CDR3 sequence is 14 residues long. The CDR3 bases are TGTGCCAGCAGTCCGGGGGGGGGCGCAAACATTCAGTACTTC. Protein sequence: CASSPGGGANIQYF.

This clone has only a few counts. The genes are TRBV30 and TRBJ1-6; D unclear. Germline V gene data show CDR1 as GTSNPN and CDR2 as SVGIG (reference sequence). CDR3 length equals 17 residues. The V end was cut by 2 bases, the J end by 0 bases, with 14 bases between. This CDR3 is CAWSLTLLSSYNSPLHF. The CDR3 DNA reads as TGTGCCTGGAGTTTAACTTTATTGAGCTCCTATAATTCACCCCTCCACTTT. Looking up the rest from reference TRBV30 and TRBJ1-6 gives the full variable domain: SQTIHQWPATLVQPVGSPLSLECTVEGTSNPNLYWYRQAAGRGLQLLFYSVGIGQISSEVPQNLSASRPQDRQFILSSKKLLLSDSGFYLCAWSLTLLSSYNSPLHFGNGTRLTVT.

There are a few counts of this clone. This chain uses TRBV21-1 with TRBJ2-7; the D call of TRBD2 is as the table states it, not checked on the DNA. TRBV21-1 is marked as a pseudogene. CDR3 length equals 16 residues. CDR3 amino acids: CASSKVRTSGRYEQYF. The CDR3 DNA reads as TGTGCCAGCAGCAAAGTTCGGACTAGCGGGAGATACGAGCAGTACTTC.

The chain is built from TRBV11-3 and TRBJ2-1, with TRBD2 matching over 10 bases. There are 16 residues in the CDR3. Germline-derived CDR1 and CDR2 are SGHNT and YENEEA. Germline trimming cut 4 bases from V and 4 bases from J; bases unmatched to any gene: 7. CDR3 sequence reads: CASSSEAGGPYNEQFF. CDR3 nucleotides: TGTGCCAGCAGCTCAGAAGCGGGAGGGCCGTACAATGAGCAGTTCTTC.

There are a few counts of this clone. The chain carries TRBV9 and TRBJ2-2; D uncertain. This CDR3 is built from 13 residues. Germline V lookup: CDR1 SGDLS, CDR2 YYNGEE. V dropped 2 bases and J dropped 6 bases, with 8 bases sitting between them. The CDR3 spells CASSVLEAGELFF. CDR3 sequence (DNA): TGTGCCAGCAGCGTTCTAGAGGCCGGGGAGCTGTTTTTT. Full variable domain (missing parts from reference TRBV9 and TRBJ2-2): DSGVTQTPKHLITATGQRVTLRCSPRSGDLSVYWYQQSLDQGLQFLIQYYNGEERAKGNILERFSAQQFPDLHSELNLSSLELGDSALYFCASSVLEAGELFFGEGSRLTVL.

This chain uses TRBV27 with TRBJ1-2; no firm D call. The CDR3 contains 13 residues. The V end lost 5 bases, the J end lost 1 base, and 8 bases lay between the germline ends. Germline values: CDR1 MNHEY, CDR2 SMNVEV (reference sequence). The CDR3 sequence is CASSPGLNYGYTF. The CDR3 DNA reads TGTGCCAGCAGTCCCGGACTTAACTATGGCTACACCTTC.

The rearrangement joins TRBV15 to TRBJ2-7, with D uncertain. The V gene lost 4 bases and the J gene lost 4 bases, with 17 bases spanning the gap. The CDR3 length is 15 residues. Germline V lookup: CDR1 LNHNV, CDR2 YYDKDF (reference sequence). CDR3 sequence reads: CATSNELSYSYEQYF. In DNA, the CDR3 is TGTGCCACCAGCAATGAACTATCCTATTCGTACGAGCAGTACTTC.

This clone was seen a handful of times. The chain recombines TRBV9 with TRBJ2-3; D is perhaps TRBD2 (6 bases). The V end was cut by 4 bases, the J end by 7 bases, with 19 bases between. CDR1 and CDR2 (germline): SGDLS, YYNGEE. The length of the CDR3 is 15 residues. The CDR3 reads CASSPQGGIGNTQYF. Written as DNA, the CDR3 is TGTGCCAGCAGCCCCCAGGGCGGGATCGGAAATACGCAGTATTTT.